What follows are 28 T cell receptor beta chains derived from one specimen sequenced in a study of neurological immune-mediated disorders (dated by TCRdb to between 2017 and 2020). Library generation was performed with 5' RACE. The sequencer listed for this sample is Illumina HiSeq 2500. The public reads were quality trimmed at Q25 with fastp and then assembled into clones with MiXCR by TCRdb, keeping productive beta chains. Each CDR3 protein gets just one entry, which takes the most common genes and DNA from the rows behind it. This sample lists tens of thousands of distinct CDR3 sequences; 15% to 20% were detected once. Roughly 15% of the sample lies in the top ten. Sequences were obtained from PBMCs. Receptors originate from a woman in her 40s in good health.

This clonotype was detected many times. The chain is built from TRBV20-1 and TRBJ2-7; D gene ambiguous. This CDR3 region has 11 residues. Trimming removed 3 bases from V and 5 bases from J, with 8 bases in between. Germline V gene lookup returns CDR1 DFQATT and CDR2 SNEGSKA (reference sequence). The CDR3 DNA reads as TGCAGTGCTAGCCCCAAGGACGAGCAGTACTTC. Translating it yields CSASPKDEQYF.

This clonotype was counted at least ten times. The chain couples TRBV7-2 to TRBJ1-1; D is undetermined. The CDR3 extends over 13 amino acids. Germline CDR1 SGHTA, CDR2 FQGNSA. V lost 7 bases and J 2 bases, leaving 11 bases between the germline ends. CDR3 nucleotide sequence: TGTGCCAGCACCCCCGAGACTAACACTGAAGCTTTCTTT. This gives the protein CASTPETNTEAFF.

This clonotype was counted many times. The V gene is TRBV7-6, the J gene TRBJ2-1; 7 bases match TRBD2. The CDR3 covers 15 residues. J lost 1 base, V lost 6 bases, and 6 bases had no gene match. Germline CDR1 reads SGHVS; CDR2 reads FNYEAQ. This CDR3 is CASREAGPSYNEQFF. DNA of the CDR3: TGTGCCAGCAGGGAAGCGGGGCCGTCCTACAATGAGCAGTTCTTC.

This clonotype was detected only a few times. The chain combines TRBV6-2 or TRBV6-3 with TRBJ2-4, with D perhaps being TRBD1 or TRBD2 (6 bases each). The germline V and J ends were trimmed by 8 bases and 0 bases, with 14 bases remaining between them. This CDR3 has 15 amino acids. Germline CDR1 and CDR2: MNHEY and SVGEGT. CDR3 in DNA: TGTGCCAGCGGCGGGGCGGGACAAGCCAAAAACATTCAGTACTTC. Its translation is CASGGAGQAKNIQYF.

This clonotype was counted many times. This chain links TRBV12-3 or TRBV12-4 with TRBJ2-6; no clear D gene. CDR3 size: 14 residues. Deletions cut 4 bases from V and 0 bases from J, with 4 bases between. DNA of the CDR3: TGTGCCAGCAGTTCGGGCTCTGGGGCCAACGTCCTGACTTTC. It yields the protein CASSSGSGANVLTF.

Many counts were recorded for this clonotype. The CDR3 coding sequence is TGCGCCAGCAGCCCCGGGGGCAGGAACTATGGCTACACCTTC. Its translation: CASSPGGRNYGYTF. This chain links TRBV5-1 with TRBJ1-2; TRBD1 is a possible D gene (6 bases). Trimming pared 4 bases from V and 2 bases from J, leaving 12 bases between. The length of the CDR3 is 14 residues. CDR1 SGHRS and CDR2 YFSETQ come from the germline V gene.

Remarks on this clonotype: Just one base apart from a much larger clone, this may be a read error. The chain joins TRBV12-3 or TRBV12-4 to TRBJ2-3; 9 nucleotides align to TRBD2. The CDR3 has 14 amino acids. V shed 7 bases, J shed 7 bases, and the junction held 9 bases outside the gene matches. DNA for the CDR3: TGTGCCAGCACCGTAGCGGGGGAGTTAAATACGCAGTATTTT. Translated, it gives CASTVAGELNTQYF.

V is TRBV7-8 and J is TRBJ2-3; TRBD1 aligns across 9 bases. The germline V gene encodes CDR1 SGHVS and CDR2 FQNEAQ. Germline trimming cut 4 bases from V and 4 bases from J; bases unmatched to any gene: 6. The CDR3 loop spans 15 amino acids. CDR3 nucleotides: TGTGCCAGCAGCTCCCGGGGACAGGGCGCAGATACGCAGTATTTT. The encoded protein is CASSSRGQGADTQYF.

On this clonotype: This may come from a read error, since a much larger clone is one base off. The CDR3 here is CANRHTIYF. The CDR3 DNA sequence: TGTGCCAACAGACACACCATATATTTT. The genes are TRBV19 and TRBJ1-3; no clear D. V was shortened by 10 bases and J by 8 bases, with 6 bases between the two germline ends. The CDR3 consists of 9 residues. The germline V gene encodes CDR1 LNHDA and CDR2 SQIVND (reference sequence).

This clonotype was counted at least ten times. This rearrangement joins TRBV7-2 to TRBJ1-1, with TRBD1 matching 10 bases. Germline CDR1 is SGHTA and CDR2 is FQGNSA. After removal of 2 bases from V and 5 bases from J, the junction contained 8 bases not matched to a gene. There are 16 residues in the CDR3. CDR3 protein: CASSLSSGQGGTEAFF. CDR3 DNA: TGTGCCAGCAGCTTATCCTCCGGACAGGGGGGGACTGAAGCTTTCTTT.

The J gene is TRBJ1-4, the V gene TRBV5-4; possibly TRBD1 for D (5 bases). The germline gives CDR1 SGHNT, CDR2 YYREEE (reference sequence). Trimming pared 3 bases from V and 4 bases from J, leaving 16 bases between. The CDR3 sequence is 16 residues long. CDR3 amino acids: CASSSDPGRHNEKLFF. The DNA for the CDR3 is TGTGCCAGCAGCTCGGACCCGGGACGGCATAATGAAAAACTGTTTTTT. Variable domain in full (rest from reference TRBV5-4 and TRBJ1-4): ETGVTQSPTHLIKTRGQQVTLRCSSQSGHNTVSWYQQALGQGPQFIFQYYREEENGRGNFPPRFSGLQFPNYSSELNVNALELDDSALYLCASSSDPGRHNEKLFFGSGTQLSVL.

At least ten counts were recorded for this clonotype. V gene TRBV12-3 or TRBV12-4 combines with J gene TRBJ2-1; TRBD2 is a possible D gene (6 bases). Between the trimmed V and J ends, which lost 7 bases and 7 bases, there was a span of 8 bases. The CDR3 runs to 11 residues. CDR3 in amino acids: CASTGGNEQFF. The CDR3 region has the DNA TGTGCCAGCACCGGAGGGAATGAGCAGTTCTTC.

CDR3 DNA: TGCGCCAGCAGCTTGGTGGGGAGGGACGGAAATGAGCAGTTCTTC. This sequence encodes CASSLVGRDGNEQFF. The rearrangement joins TRBV5-1 to TRBJ2-1; 7 bases line up with TRBD2. The CDR3 is 15 residues long. The V gene's germline CDR1 is SGHRS and CDR2 YFSETQ. J gave up 7 bases and V 0 bases, and 7 bases lay outside the gene matches.

The sample holds many counts of this clonotype. The V call is TRBV10-2, the J call TRBJ2-7; 8 bases agree with TRBD2. Germline trimming cut 2 bases from V and 10 bases from J; bases unmatched to any gene: 4. The germline V gene has CDR1 WSHSY and CDR2 SAAADI. The CDR3 is 12 residues long. The CDR3 coding sequence is TGCGCCAGCAGTGAGACCCTAGCGGGCCAGTACGTC. This translates into CASSETLAGQYV.

This clonotype was seen ten or more times. The rearrangement uses TRBV7-2 and TRBJ2-3, with TRBD1 identical over 12 bases. V lost 5 bases to trimming and J lost 5 bases; unmatched junction nucleotides: 5. From germline, CDR1 is SGHTA and CDR2 FQGNSA. The CDR3 spans 15 residues. The CDR3, as DNA: TGTGCCAGCAGCGGGGGACAGGGGGCTGGAGATACGCAGTATTTT. Translated: CASSGGQGAGDTQYF.

This clonotype appeared many times. The V and J genes are TRBV12-3 or TRBV12-4 and TRBJ2-3; TRBD2 might be the D (6 bases). V was pared by 6 bases and J by 0 bases, with 10 bases between. This CDR3 region has 14 residues. In DNA, the CDR3 is TGTGCCAGCAGCCCCGGGGGTAGCACAGATACGCAGTATTTT. Protein product: CASSPGGSTDTQYF.

This clonotype has just a few counts. The V call is TRBV12-3 or TRBV12-4, the J call TRBJ1-2, with no clear D. The germline V and J ends were trimmed by 1 base and 5 bases, with 5 bases remaining between them. The CDR3 extends over 12 amino acids. The CDR3 nucleotides are TGTGCCAGCAGTTTAGAGCGGTATGGCTACACCTTC. It specifies CASSLERYGYTF.

This clonotype showed up many times. This chain links TRBV12-3 or TRBV12-4 with TRBJ2-2; 10 nucleotides align to TRBD1. The ends lost 3 bases at V and 5 bases at J; junction bases unmatched: 9. The CDR3 spans 17 residues. The DNA for the CDR3 is TGTGCCAGCAGTTTTGGGACAGGGACAGGGGAAACCGGGGAGCTGTTTTTT. Protein product: CASSFGTGTGETGELFF.

This clonotype has ten or more counts. The chain couples TRBV4-3 to TRBJ2-1; 8 bases fit TRBD2. This CDR3 contains 15 residues. Germline assignment: CDR1 LGHNA and CDR2 YSLEER. The ends lost 1 base at V and 6 bases at J; junction bases unmatched: 5. The CDR3, as DNA: TGCGCCAGCAGCCAAGTGGCGGGGGGTAGCAATGAGCAGTTCTTC. Translation: CASSQVAGGSNEQFF.

In this sample, this clonotype turned up many times. The CDR3 nucleotides are TGCGCCAGCAGCTTGGCAAGGGACAGCACTGAAGCTTTCTTT. Translating it yields CASSLARDSTEAFF. The rearrangement uses TRBV5-1 and TRBJ1-1, with TRBD1 matching over 7 bases. The CDR3 totals 14 residues. Germline lookup yields CDR1 SGHRS and CDR2 YFSETQ. J lost 4 bases, V lost 0 bases, and 3 bases had no gene match.

The chain recombines TRBV4-1 with TRBJ1-2; 8 bases are a match to TRBD1. CDR3 length equals 16 residues. Trimming cost V 1 base and J 3 bases; bases outside gene matches: 7. Per germline, CDR1 MGHRA and CDR2 YSYEKL. The CDR3 nucleotides are TGCGCCAGCAGCCAAGTGCTGGACAGGGTCGACTATGGCTACACCTTC. Protein sequence: CASSQVLDRVDYGYTF.

The chain employs TRBV27 and TRBJ1-4, with a weak D call TRBD1 (6 bases). The CDR3 covers 18 residues. Trimming shortened V by 6 bases and J by 8 bases, and 28 bases separated the two germline ends. The germline gives CDR1 MNHEY, CDR2 SMNVEV (reference sequence). The CDR3 here is CASSPQITHRVSLEKLFF. The CDR3 region has the DNA TGTGCCAGCAGCCCCCAGATCACCCACAGGGTGTCGTTGGAAAAACTGTTTTTT. Drawing the rest from reference TRBV27 and TRBJ1-4, the complete variable domain is EAQVTQNPRYLITVTGKKLTVTCSQNMNHEYMSWYRQDPGLGLRQIYYSMNVEVTDKGDVPEGYKVSRKEKRNFPLILESPSPNQTSLYFCASSPQITHRVSLEKLFFGSGTQLSVL.

This sequence joins TRBV12-3 or TRBV12-4 and TRBJ1-5, with 7 bases matching TRBD1. The CDR3 is 14 residues long. The trim removed 3 bases at V and 6 bases at J, leaving 5 bases unmatched. This chain's CDR3 is CASSFLYRGQPQHF. DNA of the CDR3: TGTGCCAGCAGTTTCCTATACAGGGGTCAGCCCCAGCATTTT.

The table lists this clonotype with many counts. Here the CDR3 reads CSASQGGQPQHF. The CDR3 coding sequence is TGCAGTGCTAGCCAGGGTGGTCAGCCCCAGCATTTT. The J gene is TRBJ1-5, the V gene TRBV20-1; possibly TRBD1 for D (5 bases). The CDR3 loop spans 12 amino acids. Germline CDR1 is DFQATT and CDR2 is SNEGSKA (reference sequence). The V end was cut by 3 bases, the J end by 6 bases, with 9 bases between.

Regarding this clonotype: A much larger clone lies one base from this, so it may be a read error. V gene TRBV14 combines with J gene TRBJ1-1; D is unclear. Per germline, CDR1 SGHDN and CDR2 FVKESK. CDR3 length equals 16 residues. CDR3 DNA: TGTGCCAGCATCCAAGATGCTGGGGTATTGAGCACTGAAGCTTTCTTT. Translating gives CASIQDAGVLSTEAFF. The full variable domain, completed using reference TRBV14 and TRBJ1-1, is EAGVTQFPSHSVIEKGQTVTLRCDPISGHDNLYWYRRVMGKEIKFLLHFVKESKQDESGMPNNRFLAERTGGTYSTLKVQPAELEDSGVYFCASIQDAGVLSTEAFFGQGTRLTVV.

Notes on this clonotype: This may be a read error: a much more frequent sequence differs by one nucleotide. This chain links TRBV28 with TRBJ2-1; D is possibly TRBD2 (6 bases). Germline-derived CDR1 and CDR2 are MDHEN and SYDVKM. The CDR3 is made up of 15 amino acids. DNA of the CDR3: TGTTCCAGCAGTTTTCCCTTCGGGAGAGACAATGAGCAGTTCTTC. It translates to CSSSFPFGRDNEQFF.

This clonotype was counted many times. The rearrangement joins TRBV4-3 to TRBJ2-4; 8 bases map to TRBD2. Looked up from germline, CDR1 is LGHNA and CDR2 is YSLEER. The junction had 9 bases not matched to a gene; V was cut back by 4 bases and J by 7 bases. CDR3 length: 15 amino acids. The CDR3 DNA is TGCGCCAGCAGCCCAATCGGGGGGGAATTGAACATTCAGTACTTC. Translation: CASSPIGGELNIQYF.

This clonotype showed up many times. The V and J genes are TRBV6-1 and TRBJ1-3; D is perhaps TRBD1 (6 bases). The CDR3 is 17 residues long. Trimming took off 3 bases at V and 10 bases at J, with 25 bases between the two ends. CDR1 is MNHNS and CDR2 is SASEGT in the germline V gene. The CDR3 sequence: CASSDLVRGALKGTIYF. The CDR3 nucleotides are TGTGCCAGCAGTGATCTAGTTCGGGGGGCCCTCAAAGGGACCATATATTTT.